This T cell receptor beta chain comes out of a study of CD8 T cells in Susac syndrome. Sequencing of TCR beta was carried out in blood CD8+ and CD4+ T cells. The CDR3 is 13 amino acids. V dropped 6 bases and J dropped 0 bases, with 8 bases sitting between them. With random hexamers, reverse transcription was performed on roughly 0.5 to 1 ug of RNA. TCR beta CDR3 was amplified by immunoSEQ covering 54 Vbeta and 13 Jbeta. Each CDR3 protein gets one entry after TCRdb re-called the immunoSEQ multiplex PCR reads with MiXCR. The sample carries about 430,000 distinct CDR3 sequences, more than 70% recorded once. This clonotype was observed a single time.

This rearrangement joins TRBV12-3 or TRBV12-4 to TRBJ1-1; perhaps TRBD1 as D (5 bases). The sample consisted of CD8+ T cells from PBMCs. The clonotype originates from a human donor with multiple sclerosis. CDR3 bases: TGTGCCAGCAGACAGGTCTTGAACACTGAAGCTTTCTTT. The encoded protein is CASRQVLNTEAFF.